The entry that follows covers one T cell receptor beta chain sequence. What it binds is unknown. The data are from a study of cytomegalovirus exposure and HLA in healthy donors. Study-level findings and limits: Researchers catalogued under 200 TCR beta chains as cytomegalovirus-associated.

Amplification used 60 Vbeta primers and 13 Jbeta primers. In the authors' workflow: Some 12 million shared chains were among the roughly 80 million unique TCR beta chains that a later analysis counted. The assay was immunoSEQ multiplex PCR, and TCRdb's table has in-frame clones only and misses some. V and J calls and clone size are given by that table; D and trimming were obtained from the DNA. This sample has 97,000 or so clones, with 55% to 80% found just once. The germline CDR1 and CDR2 sequences are MDHEN and SYDVKM. The CDR3 loop spans 18 amino acids. Trimming at V came to 3 bases and at J to 2 bases, leaving 14 bases not matched to a gene.

The chain uses TRBV28 and TRBJ2-7; 9 positions agree with TRBD2. The specimen sequenced was PBMCs. This TCR was recovered from a human donor in good health. The CDR3 is CASSFRQTSGLLTYEQYF. CDR3 bases: TGTGCCAGCAGTTTCCGCCAGACTAGCGGCCTTTTAACCTACGAGCAGTACTTC.